These 5 T cell receptor beta chains share one sample of origin, sequenced in a study of blood T cell repertoires in COVID-19. The table came from immunoSEQ multiplex PCR; TCRdb's copy has only in-frame clones and leaves some out. The table shows some 150,000 clones, with approximately 80% occurring only once. Source material: peripheral blood. All receptors derive from an older man with acute or convalescent COVID-19.

The chain uses TRBV11-2 and TRBJ1-5; D ambiguous. Germline V lookup: CDR1 SGHAT, CDR2 FQNNGV. CDR3 length: 14 residues. Trimming cost V 5 bases and J 0 bases, with 8 bases left between them. The CDR3 sequence is CASSPGYSNQPQHF. The CDR3 coding sequence is TGTGCCAGCAGCCCAGGCTATAGCAATCAGCCCCAGCATTTT.

The chain recombines TRBV24-1 with TRBJ1-2; D unresolved. The V gene's germline CDR1 is KGHDR and CDR2 SFDVKD. CDR3 length: 13 residues. V gave up 9 bases and J gave up 1 base, with 11 bases separating them. The DNA of the CDR3 is TGTGCCACCTTCGGACTGATTAACTATGGCTACACCTTC. Translating gives CATFGLINYGYTF.

This clone was counted a single time. The V gene is TRBV5-1, the J gene TRBJ2-7, with TRBD2 matching 14 bases. V trimming: 6 bases; J trimming: 5 bases; junction bases outside the gene matches: 7. CDR1 SGHRS and CDR2 YFSETQ come from the germline V gene. The CDR3 contains 15 residues. The chain's CDR3 is CASTPGTSGSHEQYF. For the CDR3, the DNA is TGCGCCAGCACCCCTGGGACTAGCGGGAGCCACGAGCAGTACTTC. The variable domain in full, with the rest retrieved from reference TRBV5-1 and TRBJ2-7, is KAGVTQTPRYLIKTRGQQVTLSCSPISGHRSVSWYQQTPGQGLQFLFEYFSETQRNKGNFPGRFSGRQFSNSRSEMNVSTLELGDSALYLCASTPGTSGSHEQYFGPGTRLTVT.

The V call is TRBV4-2, the J call TRBJ2-1, with 11 bases fitting TRBD2. The CDR3 consists of 18 residues. Looked up from germline, CDR1 is LGHNA and CDR2 is YNFKEQ. V was clipped by 1 base and J by 10 bases; unmatched bases: 15. CDR3 region: CASSQAPGLLAGDGEQFF. The DNA for the CDR3 is TGTGCCAGCAGCCAAGCCCCTGGTCTACTAGCGGGAGATGGCGAGCAGTTCTTC.

V and J are TRBV11-2 and TRBJ2-7, with D possibly TRBD2 on 5 matching bases. Germline V lookup: CDR1 SGHAT, CDR2 FQNNGV. The CDR3 covers 15 residues. V shed 0 bases and J shed 3 bases, with 12 bases lying between them. The CDR3 sequence is CASSLDQAGLYEQYF. In DNA form, the CDR3 reads TGTGCCAGCAGCTTAGATCAGGCAGGACTCTACGAGCAGTACTTC.